This is a list of T cell receptor beta chains from one sample in a study of OX40 agonist ivuxolimab in advanced cancers. Profiled with immunoSEQ multiplex PCR; TCRdb holds only in-frame clones, not every one. This table holds fewer than 30,000 clones, 91% found once. Sequenced material: CD4+ or CD8+ T cells sorted from blood, taken in a trial of the OX40 agonist ivuxolimab. The receptors here all came from an adult with an advanced solid tumor such as melanoma, head and neck, liver or kidney cancer. CDR3s include the opening cysteine and the closing phenylalanine or tryptophan. D genes are given only for firm matches. The size entry is marked missing in some rows and otherwise reads once, few, many or a size class.

J: TRBJ1-4; D: NA; V: TRBV15; size: NA; DNA: TGTGCCACCAGCAGAGATGCAGATGATAATGAAAAACTGTTTTTT; CDR3: CATSRDADDNEKLFF
J: TRBJ1-5; D: NA; V: TRBV19; size: NA; DNA: TGTGCCAGTAGTATCGCCAGTTATAGCAATCAGCCCCAGCATTTT; CDR3: CASSIASYSNQPQHF
J: TRBJ2-3; D: TRBD2; V: TRBV5-1; size: NA; DNA: TGCGCCAGCAGCTTACGGGGGAGGGGTACAGATACGCAGTATTTT; CDR3: CASSLRGRGTDTQYF
J: TRBJ2-7; D: TRBD1; V: TRBV18; size: once; DNA: TGTGCCAGCTCACCCGGGACAGCGAGGGTCTACGAGCAGTACTTC; CDR3: CASSPGTARVYEQYF
J: TRBJ1-2; D: NA; V: TRBV5-6; size: NA; DNA: TGTGCCAGCAGCTTGGCCTGGGGAGGTGACTATGGCTACACCTTC; CDR3: CASSLAWGGDYGYTF
J: TRBJ2-7; D: NA; V: TRBV7-9; size: NA; DNA: TGTGCCAGCAGCTTAGCCGGGGGGCGCGCCGAGCAGTACTTC; CDR3: CASSLAGGRAEQYF
J: TRBJ2-7; D: NA; V: TRBV7-9; size: NA; DNA: TGTGCCAGCAGACGGGGCTCCTACGAGCAGTACTTC; CDR3: CASRRGSYEQYF
J: TRBJ1-6; D: NA; V: TRBV7-9; size: NA; DNA: TGTGCCAGCAGCTCGGGAATTCAGCATTCACCCCTCCACTTT; CDR3: CASSSGIQHSPLHF
J: TRBJ2-2; D: TRBD1; V: TRBV27; size: few; DNA: TGTGCCAGCAGTTTTGGACAGGGGAGCGGGGAGCTGTTTTTT; CDR3: CASSFGQGSGELFF
J: TRBJ2-7; D: NA; V: TRBV9; size: NA; DNA: TGTGCCAGCAGCGGGGACGGTGCCTACGAGCAGTACTTC; CDR3: CASSGDGAYEQYF
J: TRBJ1-5; D: TRBD1; V: TRBV4-2; size: NA; DNA: TGTGCCAGCAGCCAGGATGACAGGGAGAGTTCTCAGCCCCAGCATTTT; CDR3: CASSQDDRESSQPQHF
J: TRBJ1-5; D: NA; V: TRBV19; size: NA; DNA: TGTGCCAGTAGTCATCACGAGGGTCAGCCCCAGCATTTT; CDR3: CASSHHEGQPQHF
J: TRBJ2-7; D: NA; V: TRBV4-1; size: NA; DNA: TGCGCCAGCAGCCAAGTTGGCAGTCCAAGCTCCTACGAGCAGTACTTC; CDR3: CASSQVGSPSSYEQYF
J: TRBJ1-2; D: NA; V: TRBV29-1; size: few; DNA: TGCAGCGTTGCAGGGGTGAGTTCCCATGGCTACACCTTC; CDR3: CSVAGVSSHGYTF
J: TRBJ2-1; D: TRBD2; V: TRBV27; size: NA; DNA: TGTGCCAGCAGGGGGACTAGCTCCTACAATGAGCAGTTCTTC; CDR3: CASRGTSSYNEQFF
J: TRBJ2-7; D: NA; V: TRBV19; size: NA; DNA: TGTGCCAGTAGTATTTCAGTCTCCTACGAGCAGTACTTC; CDR3: CASSISVSYEQYF
J: TRBJ2-7; D: NA; V: TRBV4-1; size: NA; DNA: TGCGCCAGCACCTCCATAGGAGGGGGAGCCTACGAGCAGTACTTC; CDR3: CASTSIGGGAYEQYF
J: TRBJ2-2; D: NA; V: TRBV6-1; size: NA; DNA: TGTGCCAGCAGTGAAGGTACTATGGGGGCCGGGGAGCTGTTTTTT; CDR3: CASSEGTMGAGELFF
J: TRBJ1-5; D: NA; V: TRBV19; size: NA; DNA: TGTGCCAGTACTCCTGGGCCGGGAGGGCGAGGGAATCAGCCCCAGCATTTT; CDR3: CASTPGPGGRGNQPQHF
J: TRBJ1-1; D: NA; V: TRBV7-3; size: NA; DNA: TGTGCCAGCAGCTTACGGCGAGGGGAAGCTTTCTTT; CDR3: CASSLRRGEAFF
J: TRBJ1-3; D: TRBD1; V: TRBV5-1; size: NA; DNA: TGCGCCAGCAGATTGGACAGGGGGCCTGGAAACACCATATATTTT; CDR3: CASRLDRGPGNTIYF
J: TRBJ2-7; D: TRBD2; V: TRBV9; size: few; DNA: TGTGCCAGCAGCGTAACCGGGGGGAGCTCCTACGAGCAGTACTTC; CDR3: CASSVTGGSSYEQYF
J: TRBJ1-4; D: NA; V: TRBV11-2; size: NA; DNA: TGTGCCAGCAGCTGGGGGACGGGTAATGAAAAACTGTTTTTT; CDR3: CASSWGTGNEKLFF
J: TRBJ1-6; D: NA; V: TRBV6-7; size: NA; DNA: TGTGCCAGCAGTTACTCTTCAGGTTCGTTTTCACCCCTCCACTTT; CDR3: CASSYSSGSFSPLHF
J: TRBJ2-1; D: NA; V: TRBV6-1; size: NA; DNA: TGTGCCAGCAGTGAAGAACTAGCCCCCAATGAGCAGTTCTTC; CDR3: CASSEELAPNEQFF
J: TRBJ2-2; D: TRBD2; V: TRBV15; size: NA; DNA: TGTGCCACCAGCAGCTGGGCTTCCCCGGGGGGGATTCACACCGGGGAGCTGTTTTTT; CDR3: CATSSWASPGGIHTGELFF
J: TRBJ2-2; D: NA; V: TRBV13; size: NA; DNA: TGTGCCAGCAGCCCACCGAACACCGGGGAGCTGTTTTTT; CDR3: CASSPPNTGELFF
J: TRBJ1-1; D: NA; V: TRBV19; size: NA; DNA: TGTGCCAGTAGTATAGGGGGGGGATACACTGAAGCTTTCTTT; CDR3: CASSIGGGYTEAFF
J: TRBJ2-3; D: TRBD2; V: TRBV5-8; size: NA; DNA: TGTGCCAGCAGAGGGACTAGCGGTAGCACAGATACGCAGTATTTT; CDR3: CASRGTSGSTDTQYF
J: TRBJ2-2; D: NA; V: TRBV19; size: NA; DNA: TGTGCCAGTAGTATTTGGGTTATAAGCACCGGGGAGCTGTTTTTT; CDR3: CASSIWVISTGELFF
J: TRBJ1-4; D: NA; V: TRBV7-8; size: once; DNA: TGTGCCAGCAGCTTAAAACCTCCTGGGGGGTCGGAACTGTTTTTT; CDR3: CASSLKPPGGSELFF
J: TRBJ2-5; D: NA; V: TRBV19; size: NA; DNA: TGTGCCAGTAGTATTGGCGTGCCTAAAGAGACCCAGTACTTC; CDR3: CASSIGVPKETQYF
J: TRBJ1-1; D: NA; V: TRBV7-9; size: NA; DNA: TGTGCCAGCAGCTTGTACAGATTGAACACTGAAGCTTTCTTT; CDR3: CASSLYRLNTEAFF
J: TRBJ1-2; D: TRBD1; V: TRBV27; size: NA; DNA: TGTGCCAGCAGTAATCCCGGGACAGGAGATGGCTACACCTTC; CDR3: CASSNPGTGDGYTF
J: TRBJ2-1; D: TRBD2; V: TRBV15; size: NA; DNA: TGTGCCACCAGCAGAAAGGAGACTAGCGGGAGGTTCTACAATGAGCAGTTCTTC; CDR3: CATSRKETSGRFYNEQFF
J: TRBJ1-5; D: NA; V: TRBV30; size: NA; DNA: TGTGCCTGGAGTCCGTACCAAAATCAGCCCCAGCATTTT; CDR3: CAWSPYQNQPQHF
J: TRBJ1-2; D: NA; V: TRBV6-1; size: few; DNA: TGTGCCAGCAGTAGGGAAGACTATGGCTACACCTTC; CDR3: CASSREDYGYTF
J: TRBJ1-4; D: NA; V: TRBV28; size: NA; DNA: TGTGCCAGCACTACTACGGGCGCTTGGGGGTCGGCTAATGAAAAACTGTTTTTT; CDR3: CASTTTGAWGSANEKLFF
J: TRBJ2-1; D: NA; V: TRBV5-1; size: NA; DNA: TGCGCCAGCAGCTTGCCCGGGAATGAGCAGTTCTTC; CDR3: CASSLPGNEQFF
J: TRBJ2-1; D: NA; V: TRBV28; size: once; DNA: TGTGCCAGCAGTTTAGTCCGCCTTGGAGGAGTGCAGTTCTTC; CDR3: CASSLVRLGGVQFF
J: TRBJ2-7; D: TRBD1; V: TRBV7-9; size: NA; DNA: TGTGCCAGCAGCTTAGACGACAGGGACTCCTACGAGCAGTACTTC; CDR3: CASSLDDRDSYEQYF
J: TRBJ2-1; D: TRBD1; V: TRBV4-2; size: NA; DNA: TGTGCCAGCAGCCAAGGGACAGGGGGCTTTGAGTCCTACAATGAGCAGTTCTTC; CDR3: CASSQGTGGFESYNEQFF
J: TRBJ2-1; D: NA; V: TRBV6-1; size: NA; DNA: TGTGCCAGCAGTGAAGGGTCGCGGATTTACAATGAGCAGTTCTTC; CDR3: CASSEGSRIYNEQFF
J: TRBJ1-1; D: NA; V: TRBV19; size: NA; DNA: TGTGCCTACTTCACTGGGAGGGAGCACATGAACACTGAAGCTTTCTTT; CDR3: CAYFTGREHMNTEAFF
J: TRBJ1-2; D: NA; V: TRBV27; size: NA; DNA: TGTGCCAGCAGTACCTCGGGCGGGTGGTTTAGCTATGGCTACACCTTC; CDR3: CASSTSGGWFSYGYTF
J: TRBJ2-7; D: NA; V: TRBV14; size: NA; DNA: TGTGCCAGCAGTAGGGCGCGGGACCAGTACGAGCAGTACTTC; CDR3: CASSRARDQYEQYF
J: TRBJ2-5; D: TRBD1; V: TRBV28; size: NA; DNA: TGTGCCAGCATTACCGGACAGGGTGAGACCCAGTACTTC; CDR3: CASITGQGETQYF
J: TRBJ2-7; D: NA; V: TRBV27; size: NA; DNA: TGTGCCAGCAGTTGGTCAGGTACCTACGAGCAGTACTTC; CDR3: CASSWSGTYEQYF
J: TRBJ2-5; D: TRBD1; V: TRBV23-1; size: NA; DNA: TGCGCCAGCAGCGATGGAGACGGGGACAGGGTCGGTTGTCGGAATCTCCATAGATCCCAGTACTTC; CDR3: CASSDGDGDRVGCRNLHRSQYF
J: TRBJ1-4; D: NA; V: TRBV4-3; size: NA; DNA: TGCGCCAGCAGCCCGTTCCAGGGACTCTTCCTTGGGGAAAAACTGTTTTTT; CDR3: CASSPFQGLFLGEKLFF
J: TRBJ1-2; D: TRBD1; V: TRBV27; size: few; DNA: TGTGCCAGCAGGACAGGGTCCTATGGCTACACCTTC; CDR3: CASRTGSYGYTF